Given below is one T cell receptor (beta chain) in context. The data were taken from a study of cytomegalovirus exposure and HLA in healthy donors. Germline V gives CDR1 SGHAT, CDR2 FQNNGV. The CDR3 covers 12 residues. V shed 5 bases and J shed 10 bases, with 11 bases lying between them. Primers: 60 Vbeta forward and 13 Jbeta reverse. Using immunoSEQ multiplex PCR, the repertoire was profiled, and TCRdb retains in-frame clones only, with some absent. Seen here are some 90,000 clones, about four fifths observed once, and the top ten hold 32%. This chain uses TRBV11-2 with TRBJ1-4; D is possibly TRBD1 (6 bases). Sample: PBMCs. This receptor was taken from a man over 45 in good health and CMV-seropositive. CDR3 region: CASSLPRGKLFF. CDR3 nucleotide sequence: TGTGCCAGCAGCCTACCCAGGGGAAAACTGTTTTTT.